The clone carrying this TCR beta chain occurred many times. The sample belongs to a study of blood T cell repertoires in COVID-19. Looking at the study overall: Acute-phase and convalescent COVID-19 samples originated in the United States, Italy and Spain. Sources were T cells, B-cell-depleted T cells, or PBMCs; the material itself was cDNA or gDNA.

In the authors' workflow: Estimation of nucleated cell counts was performed using reference gene primer amplification. The assay was immunoSEQ multiplex PCR, and TCRdb's table has in-frame clones only and misses some. From that table come the V and J calls and clone size; the DNA was used to work out D and trimming. Of some 130,000 clones listed, more than 75% were seen once; the top ten hold approximately 20%. This CDR3 has 13 residues. The V gene's germline CDR1 is GTSNPN and CDR2 SVGIG (reference sequence). V shed 0 bases and J shed 6 bases, with 9 bases lying between them. This clonotype originated in a woman between 45 and 65 years old who had recovered from COVID-19. Sequenced: peripheral blood. This sequence joins TRBV30 and TRBJ2-4; possibly TRBD2 for D (6 bases). In DNA form, the CDR3 reads TGTGCCTGGAGTGTTGCGGGGAGAAACATTCAGTACTTC. The encoded protein is CAWSVAGRNIQYF.